Below are 27 T cell receptor beta chains sequenced from a single sample in a study of blood T cell repertoires in COVID-19. Produced via immunoSEQ multiplex PCR; TCRdb's table is partial and in-frame only. Found here are over 150,000 clones, about 86% of them singletons; the top ten hold 7% to 10%. The sequencing sample was made of peripheral blood. The receptors here all came from a man over 45 with active or convalescent COVID-19.

The chain carries TRBV7-5 and TRBJ2-7; the tabulated D call, TRBD1, remains unverified against the DNA. TRBV7-5 is a documented pseudogene. CDR3 length equals 21 residues. The chain's CDR3 is CVRSPVERTGQGRLFFLGQYF. CDR3 sequence (DNA): TGTGTCAGAAGCCCAGTGGAAAGAACGGGACAGGGTAGGCTATTTTTCCTGGGGCAGTACTTC.

This clone was found once. J is TRBJ2-5 and V is TRBV5-4; D is undetermined. The CDR3 contains 12 residues. From germline, CDR1 is SGHNT and CDR2 YYREEE (reference sequence). Here the CDR3 DNA reads TGTGCGGGTGGCGGAAAGCAAGAGACCCAGTACTTC. Protein: CAGGGKQETQYF. Full variable domain (outside the CDR3, taken from reference TRBV5-4 and TRBJ2-5): ETGVTQSPTHLIKTRGQQVTLRCSSQSGHNTVSWYQQALGQGPQFIFQYYREEENGRGNFPPRFSGLQFPNYSSELNVNALELDDSALYLCAGGGKQETQYFGPGTRLLVL.

This chain connects TRBV7-3 to TRBJ2-1, with TRBD2 matching 15 bases. The germline V gene encodes CDR1 SGHTA and CDR2 FQGTGA. The CDR3 is made up of 19 amino acids. V lost 1 base and J lost 6; bases outside the gene matches: 10. The CDR3 loop reads CASSLSPRTSGGAGNEQFF. CDR3 coding DNA: TGTGCCAGCAGCTTAAGCCCGCGGACTAGCGGGGGGGCGGGCAATGAGCAGTTCTTC.

The chain carries TRBV7-2 and TRBJ2-7, with D maybe TRBD2 (7 bases). V was pared by 6 bases and J by 7 bases, with 19 bases between. Germline loops: CDR1 SGHTA, CDR2 FQGNSA. The length of the CDR3 is 14 residues. CDR3 in amino acids: CASRGGADLGEQYF. The CDR3 nucleotides read TGTGCCAGCAGGGGGGGGGCCGACCTTGGGGAGCAGTACTTC. The whole variable domain, remainder taken from reference TRBV7-2 and TRBJ2-7, is GAGVSQSPSNKVTEKGKDVELRCDPISGHTALYWYRQSLGQGLEFLIYFQGNSAPDKSGLPSDRFSAERTGGSVSTLTIQRTQQEDSAVYLCASRGGADLGEQYFGPGTRLTVT.

This clone appeared once. The rearrangement uses TRBV2 and TRBJ2-1, with TRBD1 identical over 8 bases. CDR1 and CDR2 (germline): SNHLY, FYNNEI. The CDR3 consists of 15 residues. V lost 6 bases to trimming and J lost 8 bases; unmatched junction nucleotides: 12. CDR3 DNA sequence: TGTGCCAGCAGGGCTCCGGGACAGGTTATCTATGAGCAGTTCTTC. Protein sequence: CASRAPGQVIYEQFF. Full variable domain (outside the CDR3, taken from reference TRBV2 and TRBJ2-1): EPEVTQTPSHQVTQMGQEVILRCVPISNHLYFYWYRQILGQKVEFLVSFYNNEISEKSEIFDDQFSVERPDGSNFTLKIRSTKLEDSAMYFCASRAPGQVIYEQFFGPGTRLTVL.

The chain has TRBV27 and TRBJ2-1, with D perhaps TRBD2 (6 bases). Trimming stripped 5 bases from V and 8 bases from J, with 16 bases between. The length of the CDR3 is 14 residues. Germline CDR1 MNHEY, CDR2 SMNVEV (reference sequence). CDR3 sequence: CASSLQWQRDEQFF. CDR3 nucleotide sequence: TGTGCCAGCAGTCTCCAATGGCAGCGGGATGAGCAGTTCTTC.

J is TRBJ1-3 and V is TRBV28; D not certain. V lost 4 bases and J 8 bases, leaving 9 bases between the germline ends. This CDR3 contains 12 residues. CDR1 and CDR2 from the germline V gene are MDHEN and SYDVKM. Here the CDR3 DNA reads TGTGCCAGCAGTTCGGGGTATGACACCATATATTTT. Protein: CASSSGYDTIYF.

Turning to this clone: The junction departs from germline at one end; a sequencing error may be responsible. V is TRBV30 and J is TRBJ1-6, with D unresolved. Germline lookup yields CDR1 GTSNPN and CDR2 SVGIG (reference sequence). This CDR3 has 14 amino acids. The CDR3 reads CAWSTGGTSSTLHF. CDR3 coding DNA: TGTGCCTGGAGTACGGGTGGCACGAGTTCAACCCTCCACTTT.

The chain carries TRBV12-3 or TRBV12-4 and TRBJ2-1; TRBD1 is a possible D gene (6 bases). The length of the CDR3 is 12 residues. Trimming took 7 bases from V and 8 from J, leaving 12 bases between them. The CDR3, as DNA: TGTGCCAGCAATCAGGGGCTCGATGAGCAGTTCTTC. Amino acids: CASNQGLDEQFF.

This clone was recorded only once. The gene calls are TRBV19 and TRBJ1-6; D unresolved. The ends were cut back, 4 bases at V and 10 bases at J, with 14 bases in the middle. This CDR3 region has 14 residues. Germline V gene data show CDR1 as LNHDA and CDR2 as SQIVND (reference sequence). This CDR3 is CASSTPTRRSPLHF. DNA of the CDR3: TGTGCCAGTAGTACCCCCACCAGAAGATCACCCCTCCACTTT.

The chain couples TRBV4-1 to TRBJ2-3, with 9 bases that match TRBD2. CDR1 is MGHRA, CDR2 YSYEKL, per germline. The CDR3 length is 18 residues. The ends lost 1 base at V and 2 bases at J; junction bases unmatched: 10. The CDR3 reads CASSQVPMLAGTTDTQYF. CDR3 in DNA: TGCGCCAGCAGCCAAGTTCCCATGCTAGCGGGAACCACAGATACGCAGTATTTT.

This chain links TRBV5-1 with TRBJ2-2, with 7 bases identical to TRBD2. With V trimmed by 0 bases and J by 3 bases, 2 bases remained unmatched. CDR3 size: 15 residues. CDR1 and CDR2 from the germline V gene are SGHRS and YFSETQ. The CDR3: CASSLAAGDTGELFF. DNA for the CDR3: TGCGCCAGCAGCTTGGCCGCGGGGGACACCGGGGAGCTGTTTTTT.

The chain employs TRBV6-5 and TRBJ1-2, with a weak D call TRBD1 (6 bases). V was trimmed by 6 bases and J by 8 bases, leaving 19 bases between them. In germline, CDR1 is MNHEY, CDR2 SVGAGI. CDR3 length equals 14 residues. CDR3 protein: CASSRGGASWGYTF. The CDR3 DNA reads TGTGCCAGCAGCCGGGGGGGGGCCAGTTGGGGCTACACCTTC.

V and J are TRBV14 and TRBJ2-7; no definite D call. Deletions cut 0 bases from V and 3 bases from J, with 9 bases between. Germline V gene lookup returns CDR1 SGHDN and CDR2 FVKESK. This CDR3 region has 14 residues. Here the CDR3 DNA reads TGTGCCAGCAGCCAAGATCAGGCGTACTACGAGCAGTACTTC. It is translated as CASSQDQAYYEQYF.

The rearrangement links TRBV6-5 to TRBJ1-4, with 7 bases identical to TRBD1. There are 15 residues in the CDR3. Germline V gene lookup returns CDR1 MNHEY and CDR2 SVGAGI. J lost 7 bases, V lost 2 bases, and 7 bases had no gene match. CDR3 protein: CASSYLGTEGEKLFF. In DNA, the CDR3 is TGTGCCAGCAGTTACCTCGGGACAGAGGGTGAAAAACTGTTTTTT.

This chain joins TRBV6-2 or TRBV6-3 and TRBJ2-3; 12 positions match TRBD2. CDR3 length: 15 amino acids. Germline loops: CDR1 MNHEY, CDR2 SVGEGT. J was trimmed by 6 bases and V by 4 bases; bases with no gene match: 5. The CDR3 region is CASSFLTSGGDTQYF. The CDR3 DNA reads as TGTGCCAGCAGTTTTCTCACTAGCGGGGGGGATACGCAGTATTTT.

The gene calls are TRBV5-4 and TRBJ2-7, with 9 bases identical to TRBD1. Germline trimming cut 5 bases from V and 3 bases from J; bases unmatched to any gene: 3. Germline V gene sequence: CDR1 SGHNT, CDR2 YYREEE (reference sequence). This CDR3 has 13 residues. The CDR3 spells CASRQTGGYEQYF. The DNA for the CDR3 is TGTGCCAGCAGGCAGACAGGGGGCTACGAGCAGTACTTC.

The rearrangement links TRBV19 to TRBJ1-3; D not resolved. The CDR3 extends over 12 amino acids. Germline-derived CDR1 and CDR2 are LNHDA and SQIVND (reference sequence). V lost 7 bases and J lost 3, with 7 bases in between. The CDR3 is CASNGGGNTIYF. CDR3 nucleotide sequence: TGTGCCAGTAATGGAGGTGGAAACACCATATATTTT.

V and J are TRBV9 and TRBJ1-6; 12 bases line up with TRBD1. The CDR3 totals 16 residues. V lost 4 bases to trimming and J lost 9 bases; unmatched junction nucleotides: 8. Germline CDR1 is SGDLS and CDR2 is YYNGEE. The CDR3 DNA reads TGTGCCAGCAGCTTAACCGGGACAGGGGGCGGTTCACCCCTCCACTTT. It yields the protein CASSLTGTGGGSPLHF. The entire variable domain, with the rest obtained from reference TRBV9 and TRBJ1-6, is as follows: DSGVTQTPKHLITATGQRVTLRCSPRSGDLSVYWYQQSLDQGLQFLIQYYNGEERAKGNILERFSAQQFPDLHSELNLSSLELGDSALYFCASSLTGTGGGSPLHFGNGTRLTVT.

The V and J genes are TRBV30 and TRBJ1-6, with TRBD1 identical over 10 bases. Trimming cost V 0 bases and J 7 bases; bases outside gene matches: 9. Germline V gene lookup returns CDR1 GTSNPN and CDR2 SVGIG (reference sequence). The CDR3 runs 17 residues. CDR3 nucleotide sequence: TGTGCCTGGAGTGTACCCGGGACAGGGGTGAAGAATTCACCCCTCCACTTT. Its translation is CAWSVPGTGVKNSPLHF.

This chain links TRBV11-3 with TRBJ1-1; TRBD1 is a possible D gene (6 bases). Germline values: CDR1 SGHNT, CDR2 YENEEA. V was trimmed by 5 bases and J by 1 base, leaving 20 bases between them. The CDR3 totals 17 residues. CDR3 residues: CASSTRSGGAGNTEAFF. DNA of the CDR3: TGTGCCAGCAGCACCCGGTCGGGGGGCGCGGGGAACACTGAAGCTTTCTTT.

The chain joins TRBV2 to TRBJ2-3, with 11 positions matching TRBD1. J lost 1 base, V lost 11 bases, and 14 bases had no gene match. Germline CDR1 and CDR2: SNHLY and FYNNEI. The CDR3 covers 17 residues. CDR3 residues: CAGNPGQGVYGTDTQYF. CDR3 DNA sequence: TGTGCCGGTAACCCGGGACAGGGGGTTTATGGCACAGATACGCAGTATTTT. Complete variable domain (other parts from reference TRBV2 and TRBJ2-3): EPEVTQTPSHQVTQMGQEVILRCVPISNHLYFYWYRQILGQKVEFLVSFYNNEISEKSEIFDDQFSVERPDGSNFTLKIRSTKLEDSAMYFCAGNPGQGVYGTDTQYFGPGTRLTVL.

J is TRBJ2-4 and V is TRBV4-3; 11 bases agree with TRBD2. This CDR3 region has 17 residues. With V trimmed by 0 bases and J by 6 bases, 7 bases remained unmatched. Per germline, CDR1 LGHNA and CDR2 YSLEER. CDR3 in amino acids: CASSQDRGLAGGNIQYF. In DNA form, the CDR3 reads TGCGCCAGCAGCCAAGATAGGGGGCTAGCGGGGGGAAACATTCAGTACTTC.

The chain has TRBV6-5 and TRBJ1-1, with TRBD1 matching over 11 bases. With 6 bases clipped from V and 3 bases from J, the junction kept 6 bases outside the gene matches. In germline, CDR1 is MNHEY, CDR2 SVGAGI. The CDR3 runs to 15 residues. The CDR3 region is CASRKDRGRDTEAFF. The CDR3 nucleotides are TGTGCCAGCAGGAAGGACAGGGGGCGAGACACTGAAGCTTTCTTT.

The chain employs TRBV19 and TRBJ1-6; 8 nucleotides agree with TRBD1. The V gene's germline CDR1 is LNHDA and CDR2 SQIVND (reference sequence). This CDR3 is 14 amino acids long. V shed 5 bases and J 8 bases; nucleotides not matched to a gene: 5. The CDR3 region is CASSPGGGHSPLHF. The CDR3 DNA reads as TGTGCCAGTAGTCCAGGGGGCGGTCATTCACCCCTCCACTTT. The full variable domain, completed using reference TRBV19 and TRBJ1-6, is DGGITQSPKYLFRKEGQNVTLSCEQNLNHDAMYWYRQDPGQGLRLIYYSQIVNDFQKGDIAEGYSVSREKKESFPLTVTSAQKNPTAFYLCASSPGGGHSPLHFGNGTRLTVT.

The chain carries TRBV29-1 and TRBJ1-1; D unclear. Per germline, CDR1 SQVTM and CDR2 ANQGSEA. V dropped 6 bases and J dropped 4 bases, with 15 bases sitting between them. The CDR3 contains 13 residues. DNA for the CDR3: TGCAGCGTCCGGCGAACGTCGGGCACTGAAGCTTTCTTT. It is translated as CSVRRTSGTEAFF.

The chain carries TRBV10-3 and TRBJ2-2, with 11 bases identical to TRBD2. J gave up 3 bases and V 11 bases, and 8 bases lay outside the gene matches. Germline CDR1 reads ENHRY; CDR2 reads SYGVKD. The CDR3 sequence is 15 residues long. In nucleotides, the CDR3 is TGTGCCCTCTTAGCGGGGGGGACCCACACCGGGGAGCTGTTTTTT. This gives the protein CALLAGGTHTGELFF.